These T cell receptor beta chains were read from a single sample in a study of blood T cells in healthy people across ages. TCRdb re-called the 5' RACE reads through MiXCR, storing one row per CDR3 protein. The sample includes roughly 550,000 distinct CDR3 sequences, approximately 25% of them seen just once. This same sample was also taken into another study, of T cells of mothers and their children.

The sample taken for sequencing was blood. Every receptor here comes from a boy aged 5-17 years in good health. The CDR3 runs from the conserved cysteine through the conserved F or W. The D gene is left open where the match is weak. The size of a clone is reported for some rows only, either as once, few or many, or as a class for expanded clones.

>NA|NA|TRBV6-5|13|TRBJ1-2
TGTGCCACCAGCAGATCTCCTAACTATGGCTACACCTTC
CATSRSPNYGYTF
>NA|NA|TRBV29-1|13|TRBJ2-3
TGCAGCGTTGTAGATAGGGACCGAGATACGCAGTATTTT
CSVVDRDRDTQYF
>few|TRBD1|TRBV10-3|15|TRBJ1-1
TGTGCCATCAGGGATGACAGGGGTGGGAACACTGAAGCTTTCTTT
CAIRDDRGGNTEAFF
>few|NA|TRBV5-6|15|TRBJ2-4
TGTGCCAGCAGCTTTTGGACTGTTGCTAAAAACATTCAGTACTTC
CASSFWTVAKNIQYF
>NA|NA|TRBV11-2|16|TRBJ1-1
TGTGCCAGCAGCTTCCTTAGGACGGGGGTGAACACTGAAGCTTTCTTT
CASSFLRTGVNTEAFF
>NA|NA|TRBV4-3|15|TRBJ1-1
TGCGCCAGCAGCCAGGATCCGGGTTACAACACTGAAACTTTCTTT
CASSQDPGYNTETFF
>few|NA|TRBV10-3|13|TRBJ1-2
TGTGCCACCAGTGCCGGACACGTCTATGGCTACACCTTC
CATSAGHVYGYTF
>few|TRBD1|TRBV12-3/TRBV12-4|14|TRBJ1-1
TGTGCCAGCAGGAATCCGGGACAGCAGCTTGAAGCTTTCTTT
CASRNPGQQLEAFF
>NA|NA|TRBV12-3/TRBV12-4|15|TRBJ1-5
TGTGCCAGCAGCCTAAATACAGGGTGGAGGCAGCCCCAGCATTTT
CASSLNTGWRQPQHF
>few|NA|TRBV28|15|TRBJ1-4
TGTGCCAGCAGTTTGAGTGGTCAGGTGGGGGAAAAACTGTTTTTT
CASSLSGQVGEKLFF
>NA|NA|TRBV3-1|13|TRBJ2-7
TGTGCCAGCAGCCAGTCAGAGATCACCGAGCAGTACTTC
CASSQSEITEQYF
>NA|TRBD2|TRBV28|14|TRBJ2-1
TGTGCCAGCAGTTTTGGGGGGGTCTACAATGAGCAGTTCTTC
CASSFGGVYNEQFF
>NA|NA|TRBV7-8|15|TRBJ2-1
TGTGCCAGCGCGCCAGGGCTGAGCTCCTACAATGAGCAGTTCTTC
CASAPGLSSYNEQFF
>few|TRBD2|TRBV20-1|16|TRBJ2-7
TGCAGTGCTAGGAGCGGACTAGCGGGTAGCTCCTACGAGCAGTACTTC
CSARSGLAGSSYEQYF
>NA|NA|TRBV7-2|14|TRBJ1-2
TGTGCCAGCAGCTTAGCTGGTGGCCAATATGGCTACACCTTC
CASSLAGGQYGYTF
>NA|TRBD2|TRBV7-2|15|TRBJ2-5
TGTGCCAGCAGCTTGATACTAGCGGGGGCAGAGACCCAGTACTTC
CASSLILAGAETQYF
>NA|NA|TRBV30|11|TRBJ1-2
TGTGCCTGGAGCTCCTCCTCCGGCTACACCTTC
CAWSSSSGYTF